These 28 T cell receptor beta chains were all obtained from the same sample, sequenced in a study of CD8 T cells in Susac syndrome. When the RNA was reverse transcribed, random hexamers were used with an input of roughly 0.5 to 1 ug. TCRdb processed the immunoSEQ multiplex PCR reads anew with MiXCR; each CDR3 protein has one entry. Among 200,000 to 250,000 distinct CDR3 sequences, about 90% were seen once, and the ten largest hold around 0.14%. The sequenced material came from CD8+ T cells from PBMCs. Receptor source: a human donor with multiple sclerosis.

The rearrangement joins TRBV6-5 to TRBJ2-2; D is unresolved. This CDR3 region has 16 residues. Germline lookup yields CDR1 MNHEY and CDR2 SVGAGI. Trimming left V 1 base short and J 0 bases short, with 9 bases between. CDR3 sequence: CASSYWTATNTGELFF. The CDR3 DNA sequence: TGTGCCAGCAGTTACTGGACGGCCACGAACACCGGGGAGCTGTTTTTT.

The CDR3 is CAWSGDSQYTQYF. The CDR3 DNA follows: TGTGCCTGGAGTGGGGACAGTCAATATACGCAGTATTTT. This chain joins TRBV30 and TRBJ2-3, with 7 bases fitting TRBD1. Germline V gene sequence: CDR1 GTSNPN, CDR2 SVGIG (reference sequence). CDR3 length: 13 residues. V was pared by 1 base and J by 7 bases, with 5 bases of the junction left unmatched.

The V gene is TRBV20-1, the J gene TRBJ2-1; the D gene could be TRBD1 or TRBD2 (6 bases each). V gave up 7 bases and J gave up 7 bases, with 14 bases separating them. Germline V CDR1 and CDR2: DFQATT, SNEGSKA (reference sequence). There are 12 residues in the CDR3. The DNA of the CDR3 is TGCAGTGTTATACGAGGGGGGAATGAGCAGTTCTTC. Translated, it gives CSVIRGGNEQFF.

The J gene is TRBJ2-3, the V gene TRBV30, with D possibly matching TRBD2 (6 bases). This CDR3 contains 19 residues. Deletions cut 1 base from V and 8 bases from J, with 31 bases between. Germline V lookup: CDR1 GTSNPN, CDR2 SVGIG (reference sequence). The chain's CDR3 is CAWSAHPIGRDWARGTQYF. The DNA for the CDR3 is TGTGCCTGGAGTGCCCACCCTATTGGACGGGACTGGGCAAGAGGTACGCAGTATTTT.

The genes are TRBV2 and TRBJ2-1; 8 bases line up with TRBD2. Trimming at V came to 5 bases and at J to 2 bases, leaving 5 bases not matched to a gene. The length of the CDR3 is 15 residues. Germline loops: CDR1 SNHLY, CDR2 FYNNEI. CDR3 DNA: TGTGCCAGCAGTCCATCGGGACTAGCCTACAATGAGCAGTTCTTC. Encoded protein: CASSPSGLAYNEQFF.

V gene TRBV6-5 combines with J gene TRBJ1-2, with D uncertain. The V end was cut by 2 bases, the J end by 3 bases, with 16 bases between. The CDR3 is made up of 16 amino acids. Germline values: CDR1 MNHEY, CDR2 SVGAGI. Written as DNA, the CDR3 is TGTGCCAGCAGTTACGAGGCAGCCCAGGCGTACTATGGCTACACCTTC. This translates into CASSYEAAQAYYGYTF.

The V call is TRBV11-2, the J call TRBJ2-5; 10 bases align to TRBD2. Germline CDR1 and CDR2: SGHAT and FQNNGV. Trimming took 4 bases from V and 3 from J; bases not matched to a gene: 11. The CDR3 has 17 amino acids. The CDR3: CASSYPISSGGEETQYF. The CDR3, as DNA: TGTGCCAGCAGCTACCCCATTTCTAGCGGGGGAGAAGAGACCCAGTACTTC.

The chain uses TRBV30 and TRBJ2-1; 8 bases fit TRBD1. The CDR3 spans 15 residues. Germline CDR1 and CDR2: GTSNPN and SVGIG (reference sequence). The V gene end was trimmed by 3 bases and the J gene end by 5 bases; junction bases not matched to a gene: 9. CDR3 amino acids: CAWRDRQGSNNEQFF. The DNA for the CDR3 is TGTGCCTGGAGGGACAGACAGGGGTCTAACAATGAGCAGTTCTTC.

J is TRBJ1-5 and V is TRBV12-3 or TRBV12-4, with 10 nucleotides matching TRBD1. This CDR3 contains 14 residues. V lost 7 bases and J lost 5; bases outside the gene matches: 5. The CDR3 DNA follows: TGTGCCAGCAACGTGGGGACAGGGGATCAGCCCCAGCATTTT. It encodes CASNVGTGDQPQHF.

The rearrangement joins TRBV27 to TRBJ2-6; either TRBD1 or TRBD2 may supply D (5 bases each). The CDR3 is made up of 20 amino acids. Trimming cost V 7 bases and J 0 bases, with 25 bases left between them. Looked up from germline, CDR1 is MNHEY and CDR2 is SMNVEV (reference sequence). The CDR3 DNA is TGTGCCAGCACCTTCAAAGATGGGACGCGAAGGGCCTCTGGGGCCAACGTCCTGACTTTC. Its translation is CASTFKDGTRRASGANVLTF. Filled out from reference TRBV27 and TRBJ2-6, the complete variable domain reads EAQVTQNPRYLITVTGKKLTVTCSQNMNHEYMSWYRQDPGLGLRQIYYSMNVEVTDKGDVPEGYKVSRKEKRNFPLILESPSPNQTSLYFCASTFKDGTRRASGANVLTFGAGSRLTVL.

The chain uses TRBV28 and TRBJ1-2; possible D gene TRBD1, 6 bases. V was cut by 7 bases and J by 8 bases, with 11 bases left in between. The CDR3 extends over 11 amino acids. Per the germline V gene, CDR1 is MDHEN and CDR2 is SYDVKM. The chain's CDR3 is CASMRGRGYTF. DNA for the CDR3: TGTGCCAGCATGCGGGGGCGGGGCTACACCTTC.

This rearrangement joins TRBV7-2 to TRBJ2-7; D gene unclear. Trimming took 4 bases from V and 6 from J, leaving 16 bases between them. This CDR3 region has 14 residues. Germline V gene data show CDR1 as SGHTA and CDR2 as FQGNSA. The CDR3 region is CASSYYPSGFEQYF. The CDR3 DNA reads as TGTGCCAGCAGCTACTACCCTTCTGGCTTCGAGCAGTACTTC. The whole variable domain, remainder taken from reference TRBV7-2 and TRBJ2-7, is GAGVSQSPSNKVTEKGKDVELRCDPISGHTALYWYRQSLGQGLEFLIYFQGNSAPDKSGLPSDRFSAERTGGSVSTLTIQRTQQEDSAVYLCASSYYPSGFEQYFGPGTRLTVT.

Remarks on this clonotype: Sequence at one end of the junction differs from germline and may be a read error. This chain uses TRBV27 with TRBJ1-1; D not resolved. Germline V gives CDR1 MNHEY, CDR2 SMNVEV (reference sequence). The CDR3 has 14 amino acids. The CDR3 DNA reads TGTGCCAGCAGTTTAGAGGGTGTGAAGACTGAAGCTTTCTTT. Translation: CASSLEGVKTEAFF.

CDR3 in DNA: TGTGCCAGCTCCCTGGTTGGTGCCGACGGGGAGCTGTTTTTT. It translates to CASSLVGADGELFF. The rearrangement links TRBV3-1 to TRBJ2-2; no firm D call. CDR1 is LGHDT, CDR2 YNNKEL, per germline (reference sequence). Trimming removed 8 bases from V and 7 bases from J, with 17 bases in between. This CDR3 comprises 14 residues.

This sequence joins TRBV7-9 and TRBJ2-7; D is unclear. CDR1 SEHNR and CDR2 FQNEAQ come from the germline V gene (reference sequence). Trimming took off 7 bases at V and 5 bases at J, with 12 bases between the two ends. This CDR3 contains 12 residues. For the CDR3, the DNA is TGTGCCAGCACCTCCTACGGCGACGAGCAGTACTTC. It codes for CASTSYGDEQYF. The full variable domain, completed using reference TRBV7-9 and TRBJ2-7, is DTGVSQNPRHKITKRGQNVTFRCDPISEHNRLYWYRQTLGQGPEFLTYFQNEAQLEKSRLLSDRFSAERPKGSFSTLEIQRTEQGDSAMYLCASTSYGDEQYFGPGTRLTVT.

The chain employs TRBV25-1 and TRBJ1-1, with D perhaps matching TRBD1 (5 bases). This CDR3 is 14 amino acids long. V lost 6 bases and J lost 7, with 18 bases in between. Looked up from germline, CDR1 is MGHDK and CDR2 is SYGVNS. As DNA, the CDR3 is TGTGCCAGCAGCCCTTGGCAGGGCCGGAATGAAGCTTTCTTT. Translation gives CASSPWQGRNEAFF.

This clonotype turned up a few times. Written as DNA, the CDR3 is TGTGCCAGCAGTGTGGCGAACACTGAAGCTTTCTTT. Protein: CASSVANTEAFF. The V gene is TRBV6-1, the J gene TRBJ1-1, with D unresolved. The CDR3 is 12 residues long. Trimming shortened V by 4 bases and J by 1 base, and 4 bases separated the two germline ends. CDR1 MNHNS and CDR2 SASEGT come from the germline V gene.

The rearrangement links TRBV5-6 to TRBJ2-1, with D perhaps matching TRBD2 (6 bases). This CDR3 is 16 amino acids long. The V and J ends lost 2 bases and 3 bases respectively, with 15 bases between them. CDR1 SGHDT and CDR2 YYEEEE come from the germline V gene. The CDR3 DNA sequence: TGTGCCAGCAGCTTTTGGGCCTCTAGCGACTACAATGAGCAGTTCTTC. It is translated as CASSFWASSDYNEQFF. The full variable domain, rest sourced from reference TRBV5-6 and TRBJ2-1, is DAGVTQSPTHLIKTRGQQVTLRCSPKSGHDTVSWYQQALGQGPQFIFQYYEEEERQRGNFPDRFSGHQFPNYSSELNVNALLLGDSALYLCASSFWASSDYNEQFFGPGTRLTVL.

V gene TRBV13 combines with J gene TRBJ1-2; 12 bases map to TRBD1. The CDR3 covers 17 residues. V was clipped by 5 bases and J by 2 bases; unmatched bases: 9. Germline V CDR1 and CDR2: PRHDT, FYEKMQ (reference sequence). CDR3 bases: TGTGCCAGCAGCATTGGGACAGGGGGCGCCGAGAACTATGGCTACACCTTC. This translates into CASSIGTGGAENYGYTF.

The J gene is TRBJ2-1, the V gene TRBV7-9, with 12 nucleotides matching TRBD2. V shed 1 base and J 10 bases; nucleotides not matched to a gene: 5. The germline V gene has CDR1 SEHNR and CDR2 FQNEAQ (reference sequence). The CDR3 runs to 15 residues. CDR3 in DNA: TGTGCCAGCAGCTTAGGACTAGCGGGAGTCTGGGAGCAGTTCTTC. Encoded protein: CASSLGLAGVWEQFF.

The CDR3 region is CASRISGGAYNEQFF. In nucleotides, the CDR3 is TGTGCCAGCAGGATAAGCGGGGGAGCCTACAATGAGCAGTTCTTC. The J gene is TRBJ2-1, the V gene TRBV11-2, with TRBD2 identical over 8 bases. The junction had 6 bases not matched to a gene; V was cut back by 6 bases and J by 2 bases. There are 15 residues in the CDR3. Germline V lookup: CDR1 SGHAT, CDR2 FQNNGV.

The V gene is TRBV3-1, the J gene TRBJ2-3; 11 bases are shared with TRBD1. The V gene's germline CDR1 is LGHDT and CDR2 YNNKEL (reference sequence). CDR3 length: 20 residues. V dropped 4 bases and J dropped 0; count of bases not matched to a gene: 15. CDR3 protein: CASSLTEIGQGATSTDTQYF. CDR3 DNA: TGTGCCAGCAGCCTAACGGAGATCGGACAGGGGGCCACTAGCACAGATACGCAGTATTTT.

This chain joins TRBV20-1 and TRBJ2-7; 8 nucleotides match TRBD1. The CDR3 spans 15 residues. The ends lost 3 bases at V and 1 base at J; junction bases unmatched: 8. Germline V gene sequence: CDR1 DFQATT, CDR2 SNEGSKA (reference sequence). CDR3 nucleotide sequence: TGCAGTGCTAGGAAGACAGGGGATTTTTCCTACGAGCAGTACTTC. This sequence encodes CSARKTGDFSYEQYF.

The chain couples TRBV20-1 to TRBJ2-3, with D perhaps TRBD1 (6 bases). Per the germline V gene, CDR1 is DFQATT and CDR2 is SNEGSKA (reference sequence). This CDR3 region has 13 residues. V was clipped by 6 bases and J by 4 bases, with 14 bases between them. The CDR3 spells CSAGGGGSDTQYF. The DNA of the CDR3 is TGCAGTGCAGGGGGTGGGGGATCAGATACGCAGTATTTT.

CDR3: CASKGPEAFF. DNA for the CDR3: TGTGCCAGCAAGGGGCCTGAAGCTTTCTTT. J is TRBJ1-1 and V is TRBV6-6; D is possibly TRBD1 (5 bases). The V gene's germline CDR1 is MNHNY and CDR2 SVGAGI (reference sequence). The CDR3 covers 10 residues. V lost 7 bases and J lost 6, with 6 bases in between.

The V gene is TRBV29-1, the J gene TRBJ2-7, with a possible D match to TRBD1 (6 bases). Between the trimmed V and J ends, which lost 7 bases and 4 bases, there was a span of 23 bases. CDR1 SQVTM and CDR2 ANQGSEA come from the germline V gene. This CDR3 has 15 amino acids. CDR3 sequence (DNA): TGCAGCGCCACGGGCTTCGAGACAGGAACTTACGAGCAGTACTTC. This codes for CSATGFETGTYEQYF.

The chain recombines TRBV6-2 or TRBV6-3 with TRBJ1-2; possible D gene TRBD1, 6 bases. Trimming pared 2 bases from V and 2 bases from J, leaving 9 bases between. The CDR3 is made up of 14 amino acids. Germline CDR1 and CDR2: MNHEY and SVGEGT. The CDR3 loop is CASSYGGLNYGYTF. In nucleotides, the CDR3 is TGTGCCAGCAGTTACGGGGGCCTGAACTATGGCTACACCTTC.

The V and J genes are TRBV7-9 and TRBJ2-1, with D perhaps matching TRBD2 (6 bases). The V and J ends lost 4 bases and 3 bases respectively, with 19 bases between them. This CDR3 spans 17 amino acids. CDR1 SEHNR and CDR2 FQNEAQ come from the germline V gene (reference sequence). Here the CDR3 DNA reads TGTGCCAGCAGCTCACCGCGTGTAGTGGAGGGCTACAATGAGCAGTTCTTC. It yields the protein CASSSPRVVEGYNEQFF.